Listed below are T cell receptor beta chains from one sample, sequenced in a study of blood T cell repertoires in COVID-19. Sequencing was performed with immunoSEQ multiplex PCR; in TCRdb, only in-frame clones are kept and a portion is missing. The sample yields approximately 220,000 clones, around 80% seen once. The sample taken for sequencing was PBMCs or T cells enriched from blood (not recorded which). The receptors shown here come from a woman aged 40-49 years with acute COVID-19. Both conserved end residues are part of each CDR3. Each record gives: CDR3 DNA, CDR3 protein, clone size, V gene, J gene, D gene. The D gene is left open where the match is weak. Size is omitted from some rows. Given values are once, few, many or a class for expanded clones.

DNA: TGTGCCAGCAGTCCTCGGGGGAGCTTGGGGGATGAGCAGTTCTTC
CDR3: CASSPRGSLGDEQFF
size: once
V: TRBV5-4
J: TRBJ2-1
D: -

DNA: TGTGCCAGCTCACCACCCGGGACTGGAATCGCCTACGAGCAGTACTTC
CDR3: CASSPPGTGIAYEQYF
size: -
V: TRBV18
J: TRBJ2-7
D: -

DNA: TGTGCCAGCAGTTCCGACCGGGATCGGTACAATGAGCAGTTCTTC
CDR3: CASSSDRDRYNEQFF
size: -
V: TRBV6-2/TRBV6-3
J: TRBJ2-1
D: -

DNA: TGTGCCTGGGCTATGACTAGCGGGAGAGGGTCTGGGGCCAACGTCCTGACTTTC
CDR3: CAWAMTSGRGSGANVLTF
size: -
V: TRBV30
J: TRBJ2-6
D: TRBD2

DNA: TGTGCCGCGAGGGCAGGCACCTACAATGAGCAGTTCTTC
CDR3: CAARAGTYNEQFF
size: once
V: TRBV28
J: TRBJ2-1
D: -

DNA: TGTGCCAGCAGTTCTAGACTAGCGGGAGTCGAGCAGTACTTC
CDR3: CASSSRLAGVEQYF
size: -
V: TRBV11-2
J: TRBJ2-7
D: TRBD2

DNA: TGTGCCAGCAGCAAAATGAGGGGCAGGGGGCCGGACTATGGCTACACCTTC
CDR3: CASSKMRGRGPDYGYTF
size: -
V: TRBV21-1
J: TRBJ1-2
D: -

DNA: TGTGCCAGCAGTTTCTCTAGCGGGAATGAGCAGTTCTTC
CDR3: CASSFSSGNEQFF
size: few
V: TRBV11-3
J: TRBJ2-1
D: TRBD2

DNA: TGTGCCAGCAGCCAAGATGTAGGACTTGGCGATGAGCAGTTCTTC
CDR3: CASSQDVGLGDEQFF
size: -
V: TRBV3-1/TRBV3-2
J: TRBJ2-1
D: -

DNA: TGTGCCAGCACCGAGATAGCGGGGGGCACAGATACGCAGTATTTT
CDR3: CASTEIAGGTDTQYF
size: -
V: TRBV19
J: TRBJ2-3
D: TRBD2

DNA: TGTGCCAGCTCATCTACCCCTATGACAGTTAACAATCAGCCCCAGCATTTT
CDR3: CASSSTPMTVNNQPQHF
size: -
V: TRBV18
J: TRBJ1-5
D: -

DNA: TGCGCCAGCAGCTTGGCCGACCAGGGGGCAGATACGCAGTATTTT
CDR3: CASSLADQGADTQYF
size: -
V: TRBV5-1
J: TRBJ2-3
D: TRBD1

DNA: TGTGCCAGCAGTTATTCTCCCTGGGGACAAACCTACGAGCAGTACTTC
CDR3: CASSYSPWGQTYEQYF
size: -
V: TRBV6-2/TRBV6-3
J: TRBJ2-7
D: -

DNA: TGTGCCAGCAAGCGCACGGGAGTGGAAGAGCAGTACTTC
CDR3: CASKRTGVEEQYF
size: few
V: TRBV6-5
J: TRBJ2-7
D: -

DNA: TGTGCCAGCAGCTTAGTTGGCCTAGAGGTCAATGAGCAGTTCTTC
CDR3: CASSLVGLEVNEQFF
size: -
V: TRBV7-9
J: TRBJ2-1
D: -

DNA: TGTGCCAGCAGTACTGACAGGGGAGAAAATGAAAAACTGTTTTTT
CDR3: CASSTDRGENEKLFF
size: few
V: TRBV6-5
J: TRBJ1-4
D: TRBD1

DNA: TGTGCCAGCAGCGAAAGACAGCGCTCCTACGAGCAGTACTTC
CDR3: CASSERQRSYEQYF
size: -
V: TRBV11-2
J: TRBJ2-7
D: -

DNA: TGTGCCACCAGTGATTTGACTAGCGGGAGGGATACGCAGTATTTT
CDR3: CATSDLTSGRDTQYF
size: -
V: TRBV24-1
J: TRBJ2-3
D: TRBD2

DNA: TGTGCCAGCAGCTTGTTGGGAGGGGGAGATGTGGAGACCCAGTACTTC
CDR3: CASSLLGGGDVETQYF
size: once
V: TRBV11-2
J: TRBJ2-5
D: -

DNA: TGCAGCGTTGTAGCAGGGGGGCCAGATACGCAGTATTTT
CDR3: CSVVAGGPDTQYF
size: once
V: TRBV29-1
J: TRBJ2-3
D: -

DNA: TGTGCCAGCAGCAAGGTAAAGACTAGCGGGATTGGTGGAGCCAAAAACATTCAGTACTTC
CDR3: CASSKVKTSGIGGAKNIQYF
size: -
V: TRBV4-2
J: TRBJ2-4
D: TRBD2

DNA: TGTGCCAGCAAGACAGGGGAGGAGAACTATGGCTACACCTTC
CDR3: CASKTGEENYGYTF
size: -
V: TRBV6-5
J: TRBJ1-2
D: TRBD1

DNA: TGTGCCAGCAGCAAGCCGGGACAGCACTATGGCTACACCTTC
CDR3: CASSKPGQHYGYTF
size: -
V: TRBV5-5
J: TRBJ1-2
D: TRBD1

DNA: TGCGCCAGCAGCTTGGAGGGTAGCGCAACCGGGGAGCTGTTTTTT
CDR3: CASSLEGSATGELFF
size: -
V: TRBV5-1
J: TRBJ2-2
D: -

DNA: TGTGCCAGCAGCTCGATTTGGACTAGCTTATCCGGGGAGCTGTTTTTT
CDR3: CASSSIWTSLSGELFF
size: -
V: TRBV7-9
J: TRBJ2-2
D: TRBD2

DNA: TGTGCCAGCAGCCAAGGACAGGGGAGTTCACCCCTCCACTTT
CDR3: CASSQGQGSSPLHF
size: -
V: TRBV3-1/TRBV3-2
J: TRBJ1-6
D: TRBD1

DNA: TGTGCCAGCAGCTTGGAACAGCTGAACACTGAAGCTTTCTTT
CDR3: CASSLEQLNTEAFF
size: -
V: TRBV5-4
J: TRBJ1-1
D: -

DNA: TGTGCCAGCAGTGTTGGACAGGGTGAAGCTTTCTTT
CDR3: CASSVGQGEAFF
size: few
V: TRBV28
J: TRBJ1-1
D: TRBD1

DNA: TGTGCCAGCAGTTTAGGCAGGAACTACGAGCAGTACTTC
CDR3: CASSLGRNYEQYF
size: -
V: TRBV28
J: TRBJ2-7
D: -

DNA: TGTGCCTGGACCCAACGGGGAACTGAAGCTTTCTTT
CDR3: CAWTQRGTEAFF
size: -
V: TRBV30
J: TRBJ1-1
D: -